Following are 20 T cell receptor beta chains from one sample sequenced in a study of blood T cells in healthy people across ages. It was with a sample-barcoded 5' primer and a J-beta primer mix that a second PCR of roughly 7 to 11 cycles was run. Each CDR3 protein gets one entry after TCRdb re-called the 5' RACE reads with MiXCR. The table records fewer than 2 million distinct CDR3 sequences, about 39% of them present only once. Sequenced material: blood. The receptor source for this set is a human donor in good health.

V and J are TRBV7-8 and TRBJ1-5, with D perhaps matching TRBD1 (6 bases). The germline V and J ends were trimmed by 7 bases and 3 bases, with 19 bases remaining between them. Germline CDR1 and CDR2: SGHVS and FQNEAQ. The CDR3 is 16 amino acids. The chain's CDR3 is CASTAGVSGLNQPQHF. The CDR3 region has the DNA TGTGCCAGCACCGCAGGGGTATCCGGTCTCAATCAGCCCCAGCATTTT. The variable domain in full, completed from reference TRBV7-8 and TRBJ1-5, reads GAGVSQSPRYKVAKRGQDVALRCDPISGHVSLFWYQQALGQGPEFLTYFQNEAQLDKSGLPSDRFFAERPEGSVSTLKIQRTQQEDSAVYLCASTAGVSGLNQPQHFGDGTRLSIL.

This clonotype was counted a few times. The genes are TRBV4-3 and TRBJ2-7; no definite D call. This CDR3 is built from 13 residues. V lost 8 bases, J lost 5 bases, and 16 bases lay in between. Germline V gives CDR1 LGHNA, CDR2 YSLEER. The CDR3 DNA sequence: TGCGCCAGCGGGATGTTAATGGGTAACGAGCAGTACTTC. It encodes CASGMLMGNEQYF.

This clonotype has just a few counts. The chain links TRBV6-6 to TRBJ1-6, with D unclear. The CDR3 has 14 amino acids. The V gene's germline CDR1 is MNHNY and CDR2 SVGAGI (reference sequence). Trimming stripped 0 bases from V and 9 bases from J, with 9 bases between. The DNA for the CDR3 is TGTGCCAGCAGTTACTCGGCGGGTGGTTCACCCCTCCACTTT. This sequence encodes CASSYSAGGSPLHF.

This clonotype was seen a few times. The chain has TRBV12-3 or TRBV12-4 and TRBJ2-3, with D perhaps TRBD1 or TRBD2 (5 bases each). V gave up 7 bases and J gave up 1 base, with 12 bases separating them. The CDR3 loop spans 14 amino acids. The CDR3 DNA reads TGTGCCAGCACCACGGGGCGAGGCACAGATACGCAGTATTTT. It yields the protein CASTTGRGTDTQYF.

The chain is built from TRBV6-6 and TRBJ1-5; D not resolved. With 4 bases removed from V and 1 base from J, the gap between germline ends came to 17 bases. CDR1 and CDR2 from the germline V gene are MNHNY and SVGAGI (reference sequence). This CDR3 has 17 amino acids. The CDR3 bases are TGTGCCAGCAGTTTCTTTCGGGGTCGGAGGAGCAATCAGCCCCAGCATTTT. This encodes CASSFFRGRRSNQPQHF.

J is TRBJ1-1 and V is TRBV18; possibly TRBD1 for D (5 bases). V lost 6 bases to trimming and J lost 2 bases, with 13 bases between them. Germline V gene data show CDR1 as KGHSH and CDR2 as LQKENI. This CDR3 is 14 amino acids long. The CDR3 sequence is CASSPTGTNTEAFF. The CDR3 region has the DNA TGTGCCAGCTCCCCCACAGGCACCAACACTGAAGCTTTCTTT.

The sample holds a few counts of this clonotype. The V gene is TRBV7-8, the J gene TRBJ2-3; TRBD2 might be the D (6 bases). The germline V and J ends were trimmed by 3 bases and 1 base, with 11 bases remaining between them. The CDR3 length is 15 residues. Germline CDR1 SGHVS, CDR2 FQNEAQ. CDR3 residues: CASSFLDYRTDTQYF. In DNA form, the CDR3 reads TGTGCCAGCAGCTTTTTGGACTACCGCACAGATACGCAGTATTTT.

This rearrangement joins TRBV20-1 to TRBJ2-3; D uncertain. Germline CDR1 DFQATT, CDR2 SNEGSKA (reference sequence). The V and J ends lost 1 base and 5 bases respectively, with 10 bases between them. The CDR3 sequence is 13 residues long. CDR3 bases: TGCAGTGCTAGAGTGGGCGGAGTAGATACGCAGTATTTT. Amino acids: CSARVGGVDTQYF.

The chain links TRBV7-2 to TRBJ2-5, with TRBD2 as a possible D gene (7 bases). CDR1 is SGHTA and CDR2 is FQGNSA in the germline V gene. The CDR3 totals 16 residues. Trimming took off 7 bases at V and 5 bases at J, with 23 bases between the two ends. The CDR3 DNA is TGTGCCAGCACCCTCCTTGGGGGGGCCTCATGGGAGACCCAGTACTTC. It encodes CASTLLGGASWETQYF.

This chain connects TRBV20-1 to TRBJ2-7; 8 bases match TRBD1. V lost 3 bases, J lost 2 bases, and 3 bases stayed unmatched. CDR3 length: 13 residues. Germline CDR1 DFQATT, CDR2 SNEGSKA (reference sequence). CDR3 sequence: CSASWTGTYEQYF. As DNA, the CDR3 is TGCAGTGCTAGCTGGACAGGGACCTACGAGCAGTACTTC.

A single count supports this clonotype. This rearrangement joins TRBV24-1 to TRBJ2-1; TRBD2 is a possible D gene (5 bases). The germline V gene has CDR1 KGHDR and CDR2 SFDVKD. The CDR3 consists of 13 residues. Trimming removed 5 bases from V and 6 bases from J, with 10 bases in between. This CDR3 reads CATSVERSNEQFF. DNA for the CDR3: TGTGCCACCAGTGTGGAGCGGAGCAATGAGCAGTTCTTC.

This chain uses TRBV20-1 with TRBJ2-7; TRBD2 aligns across 11 bases. The CDR3 sequence is 15 residues long. Germline assignment: CDR1 DFQATT and CDR2 SNEGSKA (reference sequence). V shed 4 bases, J shed 1 base, and the junction held 6 bases outside the gene matches. CDR3 DNA: TGCAGTGCTAATCCCGGGACTAGCGGATCCTACGAGCAGTACTTC. It codes for CSANPGTSGSYEQYF.

The chain joins TRBV7-6 to TRBJ2-6, with 7 nucleotides matching TRBD1. The CDR3 contains 16 residues. The germline gives CDR1 SGHVS, CDR2 FNYEAQ. The V gene end was trimmed by 3 bases and the J gene end by 1 base; junction bases not matched to a gene: 3. The CDR3 here is CASSFQGESGANVLTF. DNA for the CDR3: TGTGCCAGCAGCTTTCAGGGGGAATCTGGGGCCAACGTCCTGACTTTC.

Remarks on this clonotype: This clone may be a read error of a much larger clone one base away. This rearrangement joins TRBV20-1 to TRBJ1-2, with TRBD1 matching 7 bases. The CDR3 covers 12 residues. With 5 bases clipped from V and 3 bases from J, the junction kept 3 bases outside the gene matches. The germline gives CDR1 DFQATT, CDR2 SNEGSKA (reference sequence). CDR3 sequence reads: CSAGGQDYGYTF. The CDR3 DNA follows: TGCAGTGCTGGAGGACAGGACTATGGCTACACCTTC.

The chain has TRBV5-1 and TRBJ1-1; D gene unclear. The V gene's germline CDR1 is SGHRS and CDR2 YFSETQ. Trimming pared 2 bases from V and 3 bases from J, leaving 8 bases between. The CDR3 extends over 13 amino acids. In nucleotides, the CDR3 is TGCGCCAGCAGCTTCACCACCGACACTGAAGCTTTCTTT. Residues: CASSFTTDTEAFF.

This sequence joins TRBV3-1 and TRBJ2-5; D is possibly TRBD1 (6 bases). The V and J ends lost 0 bases and 2 bases respectively, with 13 bases between them. The CDR3 has 16 amino acids. The germline V gene encodes CDR1 LGHDT and CDR2 YNNKEL (reference sequence). CDR3: CASSQDSLRGQETQYF. The CDR3, as DNA: TGTGCCAGCAGCCAAGATAGTTTGAGGGGGCAAGAGACCCAGTACTTC.

In this sample, this clonotype turned up a few times. CDR3 sequence reads: CASSVGGGGPYEQYF. The CDR3 DNA sequence: TGTGCCAGCAGCGTAGGGGGTGGTGGGCCCTACGAGCAGTACTTC. The chain recombines TRBV9 with TRBJ2-7; D gene uncertain. Germline V gives CDR1 SGDLS, CDR2 YYNGEE. CDR3 size: 15 residues. Trimming removed 0 bases from V and 2 bases from J, with 12 bases in between.

This clonotype was counted a few times. The chain employs TRBV7-3 and TRBJ2-3; possible D gene TRBD2, 6 bases. The CDR3 totals 15 residues. V lost 5 bases and J lost 4, with 16 bases in between. The germline CDR1 and CDR2 sequences are SGHTA and FQGTGA. CDR3 nucleotides: TGTGCCAGCAGCCCACTGGGCGGGGTTTCAGATACGCAGTATTTT. It encodes CASSPLGGVSDTQYF.

This clonotype was recorded many times. This CDR3 reads CASSVGSSSYNEQFF. Here the CDR3 DNA reads TGTGCCAGCAGCGTAGGGTCGAGCTCCTACAATGAGCAGTTCTTC. The chain carries TRBV9 and TRBJ2-1; D is unclear. Germline CDR1 is SGDLS and CDR2 is YYNGEE. Trimming stripped 0 bases from V and 0 bases from J, with 7 bases between. There are 15 residues in the CDR3.

The V and J genes are TRBV27 and TRBJ2-4; TRBD2 matches 8 bases. V was pared by 1 base and J by 8 bases, with 4 bases of the junction left unmatched. This CDR3 contains 14 residues. Germline lookup yields CDR1 MNHEY and CDR2 SMNVEV (reference sequence). CDR3: CASSLYGGADIQYF. Here the CDR3 DNA reads TGTGCCAGCAGTTTATACGGGGGGGCTGACATTCAGTACTTC.